One TCR beta chain is described in this entry. What it recognizes is unknown. This sample was taken from a study of T-cell memory formation after mild COVID-19. Study-level findings and limits: A second wave of clones peaked on day 37, and their SARS-CoV-2 specificity went unconfirmed. Memory from before infection featured some responding clones, which suggests cross-reactive memory joined. Later expanders leaned toward CD4+, whereas clones contracting from day 15 to 85 were balanced CD4/CD8.

In TCRdb, the 5' RACE reads were re-called with MiXCR into one record per CDR3 protein. The sample includes over 500,000 distinct CDR3 sequences, 17% of them seen just once. The CDR3 covers 13 residues. Germline V gene data show CDR1 as KGHDR and CDR2 as SFDVKD. Trimming shortened V by 9 bases and J by 7 bases, and 15 bases separated the two germline ends. This TCR was sampled from an adult woman who had mild COVID-19 (a few samples of this study predate the infection). Cell type and time point are not known. The specimen was PBMCs or a T cell subset sorted from them (not recorded which). This chain uses TRBV24-1 with TRBJ2-1; D may be TRBD1 or TRBD2 (5 bases each). The CDR3 protein is CATLGAGANEQFF. The DNA of the CDR3 is TGTGCCACCTTGGGAGCCGGGGCAAATGAGCAGTTCTTC.